The 32 T cell receptor beta chains given below trace back to one sample, sequenced in a study of shared clonotypes between healthy human individuals. Clones were read by immunoSEQ multiplex PCR, and TCRdb kept only the in-frame ones, dropping some. The sample contains about 2.4 million clones, 93% of which appear only once. Sequencing input: naive CD4+ T cells from PBMCs. As for subset: CD45RA+ positively selected. These TCRs come from a man younger than 35 in good health. Some clones in this sample may be carry-over from other donors' samples.

The chain links TRBV12-5 to TRBJ2-3; 9 bases map to TRBD2. The germline gives CDR1 LGHNT, CDR2 FRNRAP. There are 17 residues in the CDR3. V lost 2 bases and J lost 3; bases outside the gene matches: 9. DNA for the CDR3: TGTGCTAGTGGTTTGAGACAAGCGGGAGGTGTTACAGATACGCAGTATTTT. It encodes CASGLRQAGGVTDTQYF.

This chain links TRBV4-2 with TRBJ1-5; the D gene is possibly TRBD1 (5 bases). V lost 1 base to trimming and J lost 5 bases, with 15 bases between them. This CDR3 contains 16 residues. Looked up from germline, CDR1 is LGHNA and CDR2 is YNFKEQ. CDR3 amino acids: CASSQVGGSGDQPQHF. The CDR3 region has the DNA TGTGCCAGCAGCCAAGTCGGGGGTTCGGGAGATCAGCCCCAGCATTTT.

The rearrangement links TRBV6-6 to TRBJ1-1; 8 bases line up with TRBD1. Trimming took 11 bases from V and 4 from J; bases not matched to a gene: 6. The CDR3 runs 12 residues. The germline CDR1 and CDR2 sequences are MNHNY and SVGAGI (reference sequence). CDR3 loop: CAGGDRRTEAFF. The CDR3 nucleotides are TGTGCCGGGGGGGACAGGCGCACTGAAGCTTTCTTT.

In nucleotides, the CDR3 is TGTGCCAGTAGTAGGGGGGTCGGCACCGGGGAGCTGTTTTTT. This encodes CASSRGVGTGELFF. The chain joins TRBV19 to TRBJ2-2; weak D call: TRBD2 (6 bases). CDR3 length: 14 residues. V was pared by 4 bases and J by 4 bases, with 10 bases between. Germline V lookup: CDR1 LNHDA, CDR2 SQIVND (reference sequence).

The rearrangement links TRBV5-1 to TRBJ2-6, with TRBD2 as a possible D gene (5 bases). Per the germline V gene, CDR1 is SGHRS and CDR2 is YFSETQ. Trimming shortened V by 4 bases and J by 3 bases, and 11 bases separated the two germline ends. The CDR3 has 15 amino acids. CDR3 in DNA: TGCGCCAGCAGCATACTAGGTGGTGGGGCCAACGTCCTGACTTTC. The encoded protein is CASSILGGGANVLTF.

This chain links TRBV7-9 with TRBJ2-1; D ambiguous. Per germline, CDR1 SEHNR and CDR2 FQNEAQ (reference sequence). The CDR3 runs 12 residues. Trimming stripped 4 bases from V and 8 bases from J, with 9 bases between. The CDR3: CASSSRGDEQFF. The CDR3, as DNA: TGTGCCAGCAGCTCCCGAGGCGATGAGCAGTTCTTC. Full variable domain (rest looked up from reference TRBV7-9 and TRBJ2-1): DTGVSQNPRHKITKRGQNVTFRCDPISEHNRLYWYRQTLGQGPEFLTYFQNEAQLEKSRLLSDRFSAERPKGSFSTLEIQRTEQGDSAMYLCASSSRGDEQFFGPGTRLTVL.

J is TRBJ1-5 and V is TRBV19; TRBD1 is a possible D gene (5 bases). V was shortened by 8 bases and J by 1 base, with 12 bases between the two germline ends. The CDR3 length is 14 residues. The germline gives CDR1 LNHDA, CDR2 SQIVND (reference sequence). CDR3 sequence reads: CASPSNRSNQPQHF. CDR3 DNA: TGTGCCAGTCCATCTAACAGGAGCAATCAGCCCCAGCATTTT.

The rearrangement joins TRBV27 to TRBJ2-7; 11 positions match TRBD2. The V gene's germline CDR1 is MNHEY and CDR2 SMNVEV (reference sequence). The CDR3 runs to 15 residues. V dropped 2 bases and J dropped 6; count of bases not matched to a gene: 6. CDR3 protein: CASSLIDGLAGEQYF. CDR3 coding DNA: TGTGCCAGCAGTTTAATCGACGGACTAGCGGGCGAGCAGTACTTC.

V is TRBV25-1 and J is TRBJ2-1; 8 bases agree with TRBD2. Per germline, CDR1 MGHDK and CDR2 SYGVNS. The J segment lost 5 bases and the V segment lost 8 bases, leaving 11 bases of the junction unmatched. The CDR3 sequence is 15 residues long. CDR3 region: CASRPGLGSHNEQFF. The CDR3 bases are TGTGCCAGCCGTCCGGGACTAGGCAGTCACAATGAGCAGTTCTTC. Variable domain in full (rest from reference TRBV25-1 and TRBJ2-1): EADIYQTPRYLVIGTGKKITLECSQTMGHDKMYWYQQDPGMELHLIHYSYGVNSTEKGDLSSESTVSRIRTEHFPLTLESARPSHTSQYLCASRPGLGSHNEQFFGPGTRLTVL.

This sequence joins TRBV7-2 and TRBJ2-7; TRBD2 matches at 10 bases. This CDR3 contains 16 residues. The junction had 7 bases not matched to a gene; V was cut back by 2 bases and J by 3 bases. CDR1 and CDR2 (germline): SGHTA, FQGNSA. CDR3 bases: TGTGCCAGCAGCTTAAGTCGGACTAGCGGCATCTACGAGCAGTACTTC. Encoded protein: CASSLSRTSGIYEQYF.

The chain has TRBV6-5 and TRBJ2-7, with 7 positions matching TRBD2. CDR1 and CDR2 (germline): MNHEY, SVGAGI. Trimming took 2 bases from V and 2 from J; bases not matched to a gene: 6. The CDR3 loop spans 15 amino acids. The CDR3 region has the DNA TGTGCCAGCAGTTACAAGGCTAGCGGTCCCTACGAGCAGTACTTC. This translates into CASSYKASGPYEQYF.

This chain connects TRBV7-2 to TRBJ2-7; D is possibly TRBD1 (7 bases). The CDR3 totals 14 residues. The germline gives CDR1 SGHTA, CDR2 FQGNSA. Trimming left V 7 bases short and J 2 bases short, with 15 bases between. The DNA for the CDR3 is TGTGCCAGCATCAGGGGGACTTTCCCCTACGAGCAGTACTTC. Its protein is CASIRGTFPYEQYF.

The rearrangement uses TRBV20-1 and TRBJ1-5, with no clear D. The CDR3 has 11 residues. Germline CDR1 is DFQATT and CDR2 is SNEGSKA (reference sequence). V was clipped by 3 bases and J by 6 bases, with 6 bases between them. The CDR3 sequence is CSASVLQPQHF. CDR3 bases: TGCAGTGCTAGCGTCCTTCAGCCCCAGCATTTT.

This chain uses TRBV9 with TRBJ2-1; D unresolved. With 4 bases removed from V and 2 bases from J, the gap between germline ends came to 13 bases. The CDR3 is 15 residues long. CDR1 and CDR2 from the germline V gene are SGDLS and YYNGEE. The CDR3 reads CASSPLVFAYNEQFF. CDR3 nucleotide sequence: TGTGCCAGCAGCCCCTTGGTCTTCGCCTACAATGAGCAGTTCTTC.

The chain couples TRBV28 to TRBJ2-1; 9 bases are a match to TRBD1. The CDR3 covers 18 residues. The germline gives CDR1 MDHEN, CDR2 SYDVKM. V gave up 4 bases and J gave up 5 bases; unmatched junction bases: 15. The CDR3 loop reads CASSSAGQGDREDNEQFF. The CDR3, as DNA: TGTGCCAGCAGTTCGGCAGGCCAGGGGGACAGGGAGGACAATGAGCAGTTCTTC.

V is TRBV11-2 and J is TRBJ2-5; 8 positions match TRBD2. CDR1 SGHAT and CDR2 FQNNGV come from the germline V gene. This CDR3 is 15 amino acids long. The V gene end was trimmed by 4 bases and the J gene end by 5 bases; junction bases not matched to a gene: 9. DNA of the CDR3: TGTGCCAGCAGCTATGGACTAGCTGCCGCGGAGACCCAGTACTTC. Translated: CASSYGLAAAETQYF.

The chain recombines TRBV15 with TRBJ2-6, with D perhaps matching TRBD1 (5 bases). Looked up from germline, CDR1 is LNHNV and CDR2 is YYDKDF (reference sequence). CDR3 length: 15 residues. Trimming removed 3 bases from V and 2 bases from J, with 8 bases in between. The CDR3 coding sequence is TGTGCCACCAGCAGGGCCAGGGCTGGGGCCAACGTCCTGACTTTC. Protein sequence: CATSRARAGANVLTF.

This rearrangement joins TRBV7-6 to TRBJ2-1, with D possibly being TRBD2 (5 bases). In germline, CDR1 is SGHVS, CDR2 FNYEAQ. The length of the CDR3 is 15 residues. Trimming removed 1 base at V and 1 base at J, with 8 bases between. CDR3 sequence: CASSLVSASYNEQFF. CDR3 sequence (DNA): TGTGCCAGCAGCTTAGTTAGCGCATCCTACAATGAGCAGTTCTTC. The full variable domain, its missing parts supplied by reference TRBV7-6 and TRBJ2-1, is GAGVSQSPRYKVTKRGQDVALRCDPISGHVSLYWYRQALGQGPEFLTYFNYEAQQDKSGLPNDRFSAERPEGSISTLTIQRTEQRDSAMYRCASSLVSASYNEQFFGPGTRLTVL.

This chain joins TRBV27 and TRBJ2-6, with D uncertain. Deletions cut 2 bases from V and 0 bases from J, with 11 bases between. Germline CDR1 is MNHEY and CDR2 is SMNVEV (reference sequence). The CDR3 sequence is 17 residues long. CDR3 region: CASSLAVGHSGANVLTF. DNA of the CDR3: TGTGCCAGCAGTTTAGCGGTCGGCCACTCTGGGGCCAACGTCCTGACTTTC.

The chain uses TRBV18 and TRBJ1-5, with a weak D call TRBD1 (5 bases). Germline values: CDR1 KGHSH, CDR2 LQKENI. V shed 4 bases and J shed 2 bases, with 12 bases lying between them. CDR3 length: 15 amino acids. For the CDR3, the DNA is TGTGCCAGCTCACAAGGCGGGGGGGGCAATCAGCCCCAGCATTTT. It encodes CASSQGGGGNQPQHF.

The CDR3, as DNA: TGTGCCAGCAGTGGTTACAGGGGGCTGAACACTGAAGCTTTCTTT. It translates to CASSGYRGLNTEAFF. V and J are TRBV6-1 and TRBJ1-1; 9 bases are a match to TRBD1. J lost 0 bases, V lost 4 bases, and 3 bases had no gene match. Germline V gene data show CDR1 as MNHNS and CDR2 as SASEGT. The CDR3 spans 15 residues.

The rearrangement links TRBV11-2 to TRBJ2-5; weak D call: TRBD1 (6 bases). This CDR3 has 15 residues. The germline V and J ends were trimmed by 2 bases and 5 bases, with 15 bases remaining between them. Germline V gives CDR1 SGHAT, CDR2 FQNNGV. CDR3 amino acids: CASSLNSGARETQYF. The CDR3, as DNA: TGTGCCAGCAGCTTAAACTCAGGGGCGAGGGAGACCCAGTACTTC.

The rearrangement joins TRBV9 to TRBJ2-3; the match to TRBD2 covers 13 bases. Germline values: CDR1 SGDLS, CDR2 YYNGEE. The CDR3 spans 17 residues. The V and J ends lost 4 bases and 5 bases, in that order; junction bases with no gene match: 10. The CDR3 region has the DNA TGTGCCAGCAGCCCCTCCGGGACTAGCGGGAACAAAGATACGCAGTATTTT. Amino acids: CASSPSGTSGNKDTQYF.

The chain couples TRBV28 to TRBJ1-5, with no clear D. The CDR3 extends over 15 amino acids. Germline-derived CDR1 and CDR2 are MDHEN and SYDVKM. Trimming removed 8 bases at V and 0 bases at J, with 14 bases between. The CDR3, as DNA: TGTGCCAGCGGATCAGTAACATTTAGCAATCAGCCCCAGCATTTT. Protein: CASGSVTFSNQPQHF.

J is TRBJ2-5 and V is TRBV30; 7 bases match TRBD1. J was trimmed by 3 bases and V by 4 bases; bases with no gene match: 5. The CDR3 is made up of 13 amino acids. CDR1 is GTSNPN and CDR2 is SVGIG in the germline V gene (reference sequence). The DNA of the CDR3 is TGTGCCTGGAAGGGGACAGATAAAGAGACCCAGTACTTC. This encodes CAWKGTDKETQYF.

The chain carries TRBV6-5 and TRBJ1-1; 7 bases line up with TRBD1. This CDR3 is 16 amino acids long. The germline V gene encodes CDR1 MNHEY and CDR2 SVGAGI. V lost 2 bases, J lost 2 bases, and 8 bases stayed unmatched. The DNA for the CDR3 is TGTGCCAGCAGTTACCGGTGGCAGGGGGAAAACACTGAAGCTTTCTTT. This sequence encodes CASSYRWQGENTEAFF.

The rearrangement uses TRBV15 and TRBJ1-5; 7 bases map to TRBD1. The CDR3 length is 15 residues. The V segment lost 0 bases and the J segment 7 bases; nucleotides outside the gene matches: 6. Germline V gives CDR1 LNHNV, CDR2 YYDKDF (reference sequence). CDR3 sequence (DNA): TGTGCCACCAGCAGAGATCTCACAGGGGACCAGCCCCAGCATTTT. Protein: CATSRDLTGDQPQHF.

The chain carries TRBV4-2 and TRBJ2-7; tentatively, D is TRBD2 (6 bases). The germline V gene encodes CDR1 LGHNA and CDR2 YNFKEQ. Trimming took 4 bases from V and 0 from J, leaving 16 bases between them. The CDR3 runs 16 residues. The CDR3 nucleotides are TGTGCCAGCAGCCCGGCGGGCGGGACGGACTCCTACGAGCAGTACTTC. This gives the protein CASSPAGGTDSYEQYF.

The DNA for the CDR3 is TGTGCCAGCAGGAAACCGGGACAAGCTTATCCTTTGATGCAGTACTTC. Translating gives CASRKPGQAYPLMQYF. This sequence joins TRBV28 and TRBJ2-7, with D maybe TRBD1 (6 bases). Germline V gene sequence: CDR1 MDHEN, CDR2 SYDVKM. The CDR3 totals 16 residues. The V end lost 6 bases, the J end lost 9 bases, and 27 bases lay between the germline ends.

DNA of the CDR3: TGCGCCAGCAGGGACAGGGGGTTCTATGGCTACACCTTC. Its translation: CASRDRGFYGYTF. The genes are TRBV5-1 and TRBJ1-2; TRBD1 agrees at 10 bases. Germline values: CDR1 SGHRS, CDR2 YFSETQ. This CDR3 spans 13 amino acids. The J segment lost 4 bases and the V segment lost 5 bases, leaving 2 bases of the junction unmatched. Combining the CDR3 with reference TRBV5-1 and TRBJ1-2 gives the whole variable domain KAGVTQTPRYLIKTRGQQVTLSCSPISGHRSVSWYQQTPGQGLQFLFEYFSETQRNKGNFPGRFSGRQFSNSRSEMNVSTLELGDSALYLCASRDRGFYGYTFGSGTRLTVV.

This chain links TRBV5-1 with TRBJ1-1, with 7 bases matching TRBD1. This CDR3 contains 17 residues. The J segment lost 1 base and the V segment lost 3 bases, leaving 12 bases of the junction unmatched. The germline CDR1 and CDR2 sequences are SGHRS and YFSETQ. The CDR3 spells CASSSQSGTAQNTEAFF. The CDR3, as DNA: TGCGCCAGCAGCTCCCAGTCGGGGACAGCCCAGAACACTGAAGCTTTCTTT.

This sequence joins TRBV5-1 and TRBJ2-1; a possible D gene is TRBD1 (7 bases). CDR1 SGHRS and CDR2 YFSETQ come from the germline V gene. V was trimmed by 5 bases and J by 10 bases, leaving 16 bases between them. This CDR3 contains 13 residues. In nucleotides, the CDR3 is TGCGCCAGCAGGTCGGCAGGGGGGAGGGAGCAGTTCTTC. Protein product: CASRSAGGREQFF.